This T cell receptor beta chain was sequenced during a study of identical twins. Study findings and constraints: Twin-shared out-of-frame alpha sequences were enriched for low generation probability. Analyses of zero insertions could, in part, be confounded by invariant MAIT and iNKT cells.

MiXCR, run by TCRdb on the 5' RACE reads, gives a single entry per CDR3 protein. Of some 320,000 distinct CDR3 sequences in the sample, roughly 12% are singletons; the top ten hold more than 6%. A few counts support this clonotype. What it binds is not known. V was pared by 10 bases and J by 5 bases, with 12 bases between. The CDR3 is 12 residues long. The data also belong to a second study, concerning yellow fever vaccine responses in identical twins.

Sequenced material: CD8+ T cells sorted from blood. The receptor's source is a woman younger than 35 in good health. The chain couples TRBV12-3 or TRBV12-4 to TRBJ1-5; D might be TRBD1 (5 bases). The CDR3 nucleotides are TGTGCCATACGGGACGACGATCAGCCCCAGCATTTT. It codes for CAIRDDDQPQHF.